This entry describes one T cell receptor beta chain. Antigen specificity is unknown. Germline V gene data show CDR1 as MNHEY and CDR2 as SMNVEV (reference sequence). The CDR3 length is 15 residues. V lost 0 bases and J 5 bases, leaving 14 bases between the germline ends. This entry is derived from a study of CD4 T cells in relation to SARS-CoV-2 and coronaviruses. Study-level information: TCR beta CDR3s were sequenced after roughly ten-day antigen culture of PBMCs. Median patient age was approximately 40 years, spanning 21 to 72 years. A couple of subjects were Hispanic; patients were roughly 8 males and a few females.

Sequencing was performed with immunoSEQ multiplex PCR; in TCRdb, only in-frame clones are kept and a portion is missing. The sample has some 45,000 clones, 82% seen once. Over 80,000 naive or memory CD4+ cells were cultured with CEF peptides for roughly 10 days. The rearrangement links TRBV27 to TRBJ2-7; D unresolved. The material sequenced was naive CD4+ T cells from PBMCs, cultured in vitro. Specified subset: naive CD4+ T cells isolated by negative enrichment. The clonotype comes from an adult with COVID-19. Here the CDR3 DNA reads TGTGCCAGCAGTTTATCCCCACTCCCCTACCACGAGCAGTACTTC. Its translation is CASSLSPLPYHEQYF.